This T cell receptor (beta chain) was observed in a study of T cell responses to AZD1222 COVID-19 vaccine. Study conclusions and caveats: The study found Spike-specific TCR breadth and depth rose after two AZD1222 doses. The repertoires were collected only after the peak T cell response. Among AZD1222 vaccinees, only six or seven were seropositive at baseline. Donors, mostly white British, included more females; clonal diversity was possibly underestimated.

The table came from immunoSEQ multiplex PCR; TCRdb's copy has only in-frame clones and leaves some out. The sample records 90,000 to 140,000 clones, around 89% being singletons. Notes on this clone: As yet, its antigen is unknown.

Germline loops: CDR1 LGHDT, CDR2 YNNKEL (reference sequence). The CDR3 covers 15 residues. With 3 bases clipped from V and 9 bases from J, the junction kept 12 bases outside the gene matches. This material consisted of peripheral blood, taken on day 0 of AZD1222 vaccination. The TCR sequence derives from an adult in good health. The chain employs TRBV3-1 (or the pseudogene TRBV3-2) and TRBJ1-1; 8 bases agree with TRBD1. Here the CDR3 DNA reads TGTGCCAGCAGCCATCCAGGGGGCGAGGGAGAGCAAGCTTTCTTT. Its protein is CASSHPGGEGEQAFF.